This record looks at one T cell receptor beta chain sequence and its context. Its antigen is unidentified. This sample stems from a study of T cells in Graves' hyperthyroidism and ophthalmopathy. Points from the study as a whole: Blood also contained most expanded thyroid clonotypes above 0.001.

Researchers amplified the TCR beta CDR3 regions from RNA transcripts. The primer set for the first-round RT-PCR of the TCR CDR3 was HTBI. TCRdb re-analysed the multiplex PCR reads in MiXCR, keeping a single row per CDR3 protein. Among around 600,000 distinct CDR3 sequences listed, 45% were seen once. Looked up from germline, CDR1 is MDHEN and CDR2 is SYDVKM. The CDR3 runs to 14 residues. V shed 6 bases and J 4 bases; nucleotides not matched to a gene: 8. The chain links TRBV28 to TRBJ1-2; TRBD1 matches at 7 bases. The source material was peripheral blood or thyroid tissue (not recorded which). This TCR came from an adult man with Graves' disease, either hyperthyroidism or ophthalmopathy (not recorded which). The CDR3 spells CASSTLGQAYGYTF. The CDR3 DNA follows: TGTGCCAGCAGCACTCTCGGACAGGCCTATGGCTACACCTTC.